The entry that follows covers one T cell receptor beta chain sequence. Trimming took 6 bases from V and 0 from J, leaving 15 bases between them. CDR3 length: 15 residues. Germline V lookup: CDR1 MDHEN, CDR2 SYDVKM. The data derive from a study of shared clonotypes between healthy human individuals. Positive CCR7 selection of CD45RO-negative cells yielded the naive CD8 cells, and terminally differentiated effector memory CD45RA+ cells were excluded. Some clones are missing from TCRdb's copy, which holds only in-frame ones; the method was immunoSEQ multiplex PCR. The profile shows roughly 1,800,000 clones, about 95% of them singletons.

The source is a man aged 18-30 years in good health. Input material: naive CD8+ T cells sorted from blood. This chain connects TRBV28 to TRBJ2-7, with D maybe TRBD1 (6 bases). The CDR3 protein is CASSHRDILSYEQYF. The CDR3 nucleotides read TGTGCCAGCAGCCACCGGGACATACTCTCCTACGAGCAGTACTTC.